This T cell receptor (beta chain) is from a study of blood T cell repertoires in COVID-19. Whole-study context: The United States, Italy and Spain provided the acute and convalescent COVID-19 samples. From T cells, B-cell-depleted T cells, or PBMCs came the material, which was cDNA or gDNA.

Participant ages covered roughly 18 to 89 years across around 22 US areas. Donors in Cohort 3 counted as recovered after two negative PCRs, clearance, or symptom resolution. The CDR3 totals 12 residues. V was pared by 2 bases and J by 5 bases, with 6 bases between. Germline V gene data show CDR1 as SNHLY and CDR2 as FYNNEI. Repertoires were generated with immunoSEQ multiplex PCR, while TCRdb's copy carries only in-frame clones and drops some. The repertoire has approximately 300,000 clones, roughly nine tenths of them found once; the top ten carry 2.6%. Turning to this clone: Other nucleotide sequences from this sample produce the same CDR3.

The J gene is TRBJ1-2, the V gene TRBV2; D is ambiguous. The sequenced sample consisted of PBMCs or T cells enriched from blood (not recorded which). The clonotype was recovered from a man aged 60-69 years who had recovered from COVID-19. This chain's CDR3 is CASSETGYGYTF. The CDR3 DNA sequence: TGTGCCAGCAGTGAAACTGGTTATGGCTACACCTTC.